A single sample gave rise to the 21 T cell receptor beta chains below, sequenced in a study of shared clonotypes between healthy human individuals. Sequencing used immunoSEQ multiplex PCR; TCRdb keeps in-frame clones, though not all of them. The data hold 2 million to 2.5 million clones, with approximately 93% observed a single time. The specimen sequenced was naive CD4+ T cells from PBMCs. Stated subset: CD45RA+ positively selected. The receptors come from a man younger than 35 in good health. Some clones in this sample may be carry-over from other donors' samples.

This chain joins TRBV6-6 and TRBJ1-2; 7 positions match TRBD1. The CDR3 totals 13 residues. V dropped 6 bases and J dropped 6; count of bases not matched to a gene: 7. The germline V gene has CDR1 MNHNY and CDR2 SVGAGI (reference sequence). The DNA of the CDR3 is TGTGCCAGCAGCCACGGACAGGATCATGGCTACACCTTC. Translated: CASSHGQDHGYTF.

V usage is TRBV6-6 and J usage is TRBJ1-2; D uncertain. The CDR3 contains 9 residues. CDR1 MNHNY and CDR2 SVGAGI come from the germline V gene (reference sequence). V was clipped by 8 bases and J by 8 bases, with 6 bases between them. The CDR3 protein is CASGVGYTF. In nucleotides, the CDR3 is TGTGCCAGCGGCGTGGGCTACACCTTC.

This chain uses TRBV9 with TRBJ2-1, with D perhaps TRBD1 or TRBD2 (5 bases each). The CDR3 has 15 residues. CDR1 SGDLS and CDR2 YYNGEE come from the germline V gene. V lost 0 bases and J lost 10, with 17 bases in between. CDR3 sequence: CASSVVSGPPIEQFF. CDR3 nucleotides: TGTGCCAGCAGCGTAGTGTCGGGGCCACCCATCGAGCAGTTCTTC.

This rearrangement joins TRBV6-6 to TRBJ1-1; D might be TRBD1 (5 bases). The germline CDR1 and CDR2 sequences are MNHNY and SVGAGI (reference sequence). This CDR3 has 14 amino acids. V was shortened by 8 bases and J by 0 bases, with 13 bases between the two germline ends. CDR3 bases: TGTGCCAGCGACGCCGGACACTTGAACACTGAAGCTTTCTTT. The encoded protein is CASDAGHLNTEAFF.

CDR3 loop: CASSRIPSRSYNEQFF. For the CDR3, the DNA is TGTGCCAGCAGCCGAATCCCCTCGCGATCCTACAATGAGCAGTTCTTC. This chain uses TRBV5-4 with TRBJ2-1; D uncertain. Germline V gives CDR1 SGHNT, CDR2 YYREEE (reference sequence). The germline V and J ends were trimmed by 4 bases and 1 base, with 15 bases remaining between them. The CDR3 length is 16 residues.

This clone was detected once. The rearrangement joins TRBV6-1 to TRBJ2-4; D unresolved. The length of the CDR3 is 17 residues. The germline CDR1 and CDR2 sequences are MNHNS and SASEGT. With 1 base removed from V and 1 base from J, the gap between germline ends came to 14 bases. The CDR3 DNA reads as TGTGCCAGCAGTGAAGAATTCCCTCGGTCGGCCAAAAACATTCAGTACTTC. Its translation: CASSEEFPRSAKNIQYF.

In its sample, this clone was seen a few times. The chain is built from TRBV6-5 and TRBJ1-2; D is uncertain. The CDR3 has 14 amino acids. Trimming shortened V by 6 bases and J by 4 bases, and 15 bases separated the two germline ends. Germline V gene sequence: CDR1 MNHEY, CDR2 SVGAGI. In DNA, the CDR3 is TGTGCCAGCAGCCCCGGAGGGATGTGCTATGGCTACACCTTC. It is translated as CASSPGGMCYGYTF.

The chain combines TRBV18 with TRBJ1-5; D gene uncertain. The CDR3 is 16 residues long. Germline values: CDR1 KGHSH, CDR2 LQKENI. Trimming removed 5 bases at V and 3 bases at J, with 17 bases between. The CDR3 region is CASSTTLGKVNQPQHF. CDR3 in DNA: TGTGCCAGCTCAACCACCCTAGGGAAGGTCAATCAGCCCCAGCATTTT.

The chain uses TRBV21-1 and TRBJ1-5; TRBD1, the table's D call, was not compared with the DNA. TRBV21-1 is listed as a pseudogene. The CDR3 runs to 20 residues. CDR3 residues: CASSTLRTGAALYSNQPQHF. Here the CDR3 DNA reads TGTGCCAGCAGCACCTTAAGGACAGGGGCCGCCCTTTATAGCAATCAGCCCCAGCATTTT.

The chain uses TRBV7-3 and TRBJ1-1; no definite D call. CDR3 length: 13 residues. Looked up from germline, CDR1 is SGHTA and CDR2 is FQGTGA. Trimming pared 5 bases from V and 4 bases from J, leaving 11 bases between. The chain's CDR3 is CASSPVSTTEAFF. CDR3 DNA sequence: TGTGCCAGCAGCCCCGTTTCGACCACTGAAGCTTTCTTT.

Turning to this clone: Other nucleotide sequences from this sample produce the same CDR3. V gene TRBV5-1 combines with J gene TRBJ2-2; D is unresolved. Germline V CDR1 and CDR2: SGHRS, YFSETQ. The CDR3 is 13 residues long. V was trimmed by 2 bases and J by 3 bases, leaving 5 bases between them. The CDR3 DNA follows: TGCGCCAGCAGCTTTCAGGACACCGGGGAGCTGTTTTTT. Protein product: CASSFQDTGELFF.

The chain has TRBV30 and TRBJ2-1, with 7 bases matching TRBD2. The CDR3 totals 12 residues. Germline V lookup: CDR1 GTSNPN, CDR2 SVGIG (reference sequence). The ends lost 2 bases at V and 9 bases at J; junction bases unmatched: 4. CDR3 nucleotide sequence: TGTGCCTGGAGTAAGGGGAGGGGTGAGCAGTTCTTC. This gives the protein CAWSKGRGEQFF.

The chain combines TRBV11-2 with TRBJ1-1; D uncertain. Per germline, CDR1 SGHAT and CDR2 FQNNGV. The CDR3 is made up of 14 amino acids. Trimming took off 4 bases at V and 4 bases at J, with 13 bases between the two ends. DNA for the CDR3: TGTGCCAGCAGCTGGAAAGATATTGTCACTGAAGCTTTCTTT. Amino acid sequence: CASSWKDIVTEAFF.

This clone was counted a single time. V is TRBV7-2 and J is TRBJ1-1; D unclear. The V gene lost 2 bases and the J gene lost 10 bases, with 11 bases spanning the gap. The CDR3 is 12 amino acids. Germline V gene data show CDR1 as SGHTA and CDR2 as FQGNSA. CDR3 in amino acids: CASSLQPPGAFF. DNA for the CDR3: TGTGCCAGCAGCTTACAACCCCCTGGAGCTTTCTTT.

The rearrangement joins TRBV5-1 to TRBJ2-1; the match to TRBD2 covers 7 bases. The CDR3 runs 16 residues. CDR1 and CDR2 (germline): SGHRS, YFSETQ. Losses at the gene ends were 2 bases for V and 0 bases for J; bases not matched to a gene: 5. Here the CDR3 DNA reads TGCGCCAGCAGCTTCTTAGCGGGTCACTCCTACAATGAGCAGTTCTTC. Its translation: CASSFLAGHSYNEQFF.

A single count supports this clone. The chain joins TRBV13 to TRBJ2-1; TRBD2 is a possible D gene (5 bases). Per germline, CDR1 PRHDT and CDR2 FYEKMQ (reference sequence). This CDR3 has 16 residues. Trimming left V 6 bases short and J 0 bases short, with 15 bases between. CDR3 nucleotides: TGTGCCAGCAGTGGCCCTGGACTCAGCTCCTACAATGAGCAGTTCTTC. This translates into CASSGPGLSSYNEQFF.

The chain joins TRBV5-1 to TRBJ1-5; tentative D call: TRBD1 (6 bases). From germline, CDR1 is SGHRS and CDR2 YFSETQ. The CDR3 sequence is 15 residues long. V lost 4 bases and J lost 2, with 13 bases in between. CDR3: CASSPQGQRNQPQHF. CDR3 in DNA: TGCGCCAGCAGCCCACAGGGCCAACGCAATCAGCCCCAGCATTTT.

The chain recombines TRBV4-2 with TRBJ2-2, with unresolved D. The CDR3 contains 14 residues. Germline V gives CDR1 LGHNA, CDR2 YNFKEQ. The germline V and J ends were trimmed by 1 base and 6 bases, with 9 bases remaining between them. The CDR3 DNA is TGTGCCAGCAGCCAAGCTCCCGGACCCGGGGAGCTGTTTTTT. This translates into CASSQAPGPGELFF.

This chain uses TRBV28 with TRBJ1-2, with 7 bases fitting TRBD1. This CDR3 is built from 14 residues. Germline trimming cut 5 bases from V and 5 bases from J; bases unmatched to any gene: 8. Germline CDR1 is MDHEN and CDR2 is SYDVKM. The CDR3 sequence is CASSPKGAGYGYTF. The CDR3 coding sequence is TGTGCCAGCAGTCCGAAGGGGGCCGGATATGGCTACACCTTC.

V is TRBV9 and J is TRBJ2-1; TRBD1 or TRBD2 may be the D gene (7 bases each). The CDR3 extends over 15 amino acids. Looked up from germline, CDR1 is SGDLS and CDR2 is YYNGEE. V lost 4 bases to trimming and J lost 6 bases, with 17 bases between them. The CDR3 DNA sequence: TGTGCCAGCAGCCCCCTCACAGGGGAGGGCAATGAGCAGTTCTTC. It codes for CASSPLTGEGNEQFF.

Regarding this clone: Other DNA sequences in the sample encode the same CDR3. The chain employs TRBV27 and TRBJ2-3; weak D call: TRBD1 (7 bases). Germline values: CDR1 MNHEY, CDR2 SMNVEV (reference sequence). The V gene lost 3 bases and the J gene lost 1 base, with 11 bases spanning the gap. The CDR3 contains 15 residues. CDR3 DNA: TGTGCCAGCAGTTTCGACAGGGAGGGCACAGATACGCAGTATTTT. It codes for CASSFDREGTDTQYF.